This TCR beta chain stems from a study of blood T cell repertoires in COVID-19. In the original workflow: Amplification from reference gene primers served as the basis for estimated nucleated cell counts. Sequencing used immunoSEQ multiplex PCR; TCRdb keeps in-frame clones, though not all of them. V, J and clone size reflect that table, while D and trimming were determined from the DNA. The repertoire includes 200,000 to 300,000 clones, around 87% of them detected once, and around 2.8% sits in the top ten. Sequenced sample: peripheral blood. The sequence was collected from a woman younger than 45 who had recovered from COVID-19.

The DNA of the CDR3 is TGTGCCAGCAGTGAGGAGCCAGGGGTCAACAATGAGCAGTTCTTC. This gives the protein CASSEEPGVNNEQFF. The V and J genes are TRBV6-1 and TRBJ2-1; possibly TRBD1 for D (6 bases). The CDR3 has 15 residues. V dropped 3 bases and J dropped 5 bases, with 14 bases sitting between them. CDR1 and CDR2 (germline): MNHNS, SASEGT.